This record looks at one TCR beta chain sequence and its context. What it recognizes is unknown. Primers for the PCR totalled 60 Vbeta and 13 Jbeta. Generated by immunoSEQ multiplex PCR, the TCRdb table keeps only in-frame clones and is missing some. Altogether approximately 130,000 clones are present, 70% to 80% being singletons, with the ten largest covering nearly 9.5%. Germline CDR1 is LNHDA and CDR2 is SQIVND (reference sequence). V was shortened by 5 bases and J by 1 base, with 8 bases between the two germline ends. This CDR3 is 13 amino acids long. These data are taken from a study of cytomegalovirus exposure and HLA in healthy donors. Findings and caveats of the study: Previously analyzed data showed that most TCR beta V segments were productive at a frequency of about 90% or about 30%.

Sequenced material: PBMCs. The source of this sequence is a woman aged 45-59 years in good health and CMV-seropositive. The chain combines TRBV19 with TRBJ1-1; possible D gene TRBD1, 6 bases. CDR3 protein: CASSFRGNTEAFF. The CDR3 DNA sequence: TGTGCCAGTAGTTTCAGGGGGAACACTGAAGCTTTCTTT.